Listed here are 22 T cell receptor beta chains from one sample, sequenced in a study of T cell clones after liver transplantation. Some clones are missing from TCRdb's copy, which holds only in-frame ones; the method was immunoSEQ multiplex PCR. The sample lists over 90,000 clones; about 80% were seen once. This material consisted of CD4+ T cells from blood, taken roughly 50 months after liver transplant. The receptors were gathered from a human patient who received a liver transplant. A share of the T cells may be of graft donor origin.

The V gene is TRBV10-3, the J gene TRBJ1-1; TRBD1 is a possible D gene (6 bases). The ends were cut back, 3 bases at V and 1 base at J, with 12 bases in the middle. The CDR3 is 15 amino acids. The V gene's germline CDR1 is ENHRY and CDR2 SYGVKD. The CDR3: CAISDTDSQNTEAFF. The CDR3 DNA is TGTGCCATCAGTGACACGGACAGTCAGAACACTGAAGCTTTCTTT.

The chain has TRBV28 and TRBJ2-2, with D hard to call. This CDR3 spans 12 amino acids. Germline CDR1 MDHEN, CDR2 SYDVKM. V lost 7 bases and J lost 6, with 9 bases in between. The chain's CDR3 is CASNSPPGELFF. As DNA, the CDR3 is TGTGCCAGCAACTCTCCCCCCGGGGAGCTGTTTTTT.

V and J are TRBV15 and TRBJ2-3; 10 bases match TRBD2. The CDR3 is made up of 15 amino acids. The germline CDR1 and CDR2 sequences are LNHNV and YYDKDF (reference sequence). Unmatched junction bases numbered 3, after V lost 4 bases and J lost 2 bases. CDR3 region: CATSTGLALTDTQYF. The CDR3, as DNA: TGTGCCACCAGCACGGGACTAGCGCTCACAGATACGCAGTATTTT.

The chain uses TRBV6-1 and TRBJ1-2; D is possibly TRBD1 (5 bases). From germline, CDR1 is MNHNS and CDR2 SASEGT. Trimming cost V 6 bases and J 0 bases, with 11 bases left between them. The CDR3 length is 14 residues. The CDR3 protein is CASRRQPTNYGYTF. DNA of the CDR3: TGTGCCAGCAGGAGACAGCCGACTAACTATGGCTACACCTTC.

The chain employs TRBV27 and TRBJ2-3, with D hard to call. CDR1 is MNHEY, CDR2 SMNVEV, per germline (reference sequence). The CDR3 sequence is 15 residues long. V was trimmed by 3 bases and J by 1 base, leaving 11 bases between them. The CDR3 nucleotides read TGTGCCAGCAGTTTGGTACAGCCCGGCACAGATACGCAGTATTTT. This encodes CASSLVQPGTDTQYF.

This clone was counted at least ten times. The chain combines TRBV2 with TRBJ1-4; a possible D gene is TRBD1 (6 bases). Trimming stripped 6 bases from V and 10 bases from J, with 21 bases between. This CDR3 is built from 15 residues. Germline V lookup: CDR1 SNHLY, CDR2 FYNNEI. CDR3 nucleotides: TGTGCCAGCAGACTGGACAGCCGGACCGAGGGAAAACTGTTTTTT. Protein product: CASRLDSRTEGKLFF.

This chain joins TRBV5-4 and TRBJ2-5; 7 nucleotides agree with TRBD2. The CDR3 sequence is 15 residues long. V shed 2 bases, J shed 5 bases, and the junction held 9 bases outside the gene matches. Per germline, CDR1 SGHNT and CDR2 YYREEE (reference sequence). The CDR3 region is CASSLRGVSRETQYF. CDR3 nucleotides: TGTGCCAGCAGCTTACGGGGGGTATCCCGGGAGACCCAGTACTTC.

This clone was observed a few times. V is TRBV10-1 and J is TRBJ1-1; TRBD1 agrees at 9 bases. Germline CDR1 WNHNN, CDR2 SYGVQD (reference sequence). The length of the CDR3 is 15 residues. Trimming at V came to 3 bases and at J to 1 base, leaving 3 bases not matched to a gene. The CDR3 DNA reads as TGCGCCAGCAGTGAACCGGGACAGGGGAACACTGAAGCTTTCTTT. Protein product: CASSEPGQGNTEAFF.

This chain uses TRBV19 with TRBJ1-2; tentative D call: TRBD1 (6 bases). The CDR3 is 15 residues long. Per the germline V gene, CDR1 is LNHDA and CDR2 is SQIVND (reference sequence). V dropped 7 bases and J dropped 4 bases, with 19 bases sitting between them. CDR3 region: CASNSIGDILYGYTF. CDR3 DNA sequence: TGTGCCAGTAACAGTATAGGGGACATTCTCTATGGCTACACCTTC.

This clone was observed a few times. V gene TRBV19 combines with J gene TRBJ2-2; 10 nucleotides agree with TRBD2. The CDR3 is made up of 18 amino acids. J lost 1 base, V lost 4 bases, and 9 bases had no gene match. Germline assignment: CDR1 LNHDA and CDR2 SQIVND (reference sequence). CDR3 sequence: CASSSLLSGGVNTGELFF. The DNA of the CDR3 is TGTGCCAGTAGTAGTCTTCTGAGCGGGGGGGTGAACACCGGGGAGCTGTTTTTT.

The chain joins TRBV4-1 to TRBJ1-4, with 10 bases identical to TRBD1. After removal of 1 base from V and 0 bases from J, the junction contained 8 bases not matched to a gene. The CDR3 sequence is 19 residues long. CDR1 MGHRA and CDR2 YSYEKL come from the germline V gene. CDR3 region: CASSQARDRGEATNEKLFF. The CDR3 nucleotides read TGCGCCAGCAGCCAAGCCCGGGACAGGGGCGAGGCAACTAATGAAAAACTGTTTTTT.

The chain couples TRBV14 to TRBJ2-3; D uncertain. The CDR3 contains 15 residues. Germline V gene data show CDR1 as SGHDN and CDR2 as FVKESK. V was trimmed by 3 bases and J by 2 bases, leaving 12 bases between them. CDR3 protein: CASSQIKPITDTQYF. The CDR3 nucleotides read TGTGCCAGCAGCCAGATTAAACCTATCACAGATACGCAGTATTTT.

V gene TRBV11-2 combines with J gene TRBJ2-6; TRBD2 might be the D (5 bases). The CDR3 sequence is 18 residues long. CDR1 is SGHAT and CDR2 is FQNNGV in the germline V gene. V was cut by 8 bases and J by 0 bases, with 20 bases left in between. The CDR3 loop reads CASGRVGQLRSGANVLTF. DNA of the CDR3: TGTGCCAGCGGGCGGGTAGGTCAGCTGCGCTCTGGGGCCAACGTCCTGACTTTC.

The sample holds a few counts of this clone. The chain recombines TRBV7-9 with TRBJ1-3, with TRBD1 matching over 11 bases. Germline V gives CDR1 SEHNR, CDR2 FQNEAQ (reference sequence). Trimming removed 5 bases from V and 1 base from J; junction bases left unmatched: 4. The length of the CDR3 is 16 residues. The DNA of the CDR3 is TGTGCCAGCAGCACCGGGACAGGGGGGTCTGGAAACACCATATATTTT. Encoded protein: CASSTGTGGSGNTIYF.

This clone was counted a few times. The genes are TRBV2 and TRBJ2-1; the D gene is possibly TRBD1 (6 bases). Germline values: CDR1 SNHLY, CDR2 FYNNEI. The CDR3 covers 13 residues. V gave up 7 bases and J gave up 0 bases, with 7 bases separating them. In DNA form, the CDR3 reads TGTGCCAGCACGGACAGCTCCTACAATGAGCAGTTCTTC. It specifies CASTDSSYNEQFF.

This chain uses TRBV11-3 with TRBJ2-1; no firm D call. With 5 bases removed from V and 0 bases from J, the gap between germline ends came to 14 bases. CDR1 and CDR2 from the germline V gene are SGHNT and YENEEA. The CDR3 is 16 residues long. The CDR3 loop reads CASSLSVAYSYNEQFF. The CDR3 coding sequence is TGTGCCAGCAGCCTAAGTGTGGCTTACTCCTACAATGAGCAGTTCTTC.

This clone was observed once. The chain is built from TRBV7-9 and TRBJ1-2, with a possible D match to TRBD1 (6 bases). Trimming cost V 3 bases and J 7 bases, with 9 bases left between them. The CDR3 spans 12 residues. Germline CDR1 and CDR2: SEHNR and FQNEAQ (reference sequence). CDR3 residues: CASSFDRSGYTF. For the CDR3, the DNA is TGTGCCAGCAGCTTTGACAGGAGTGGCTACACCTTC.

This sequence joins TRBV29-1 and TRBJ1-2, with 8 bases identical to TRBD1. Germline V gives CDR1 SQVTM, CDR2 ANQGSEA. Trimming at V came to 7 bases and at J to 5 bases, leaving 3 bases not matched to a gene. The CDR3 loop spans 11 amino acids. CDR3 region: CSDRGSYGYTF. CDR3 DNA sequence: TGCAGCGACAGGGGGTCTTATGGCTACACCTTC.

V is TRBV7-2 and J is TRBJ1-2; D unresolved. The CDR3 has 14 residues. V lost 5 bases to trimming and J lost 4 bases, with 14 bases between them. Germline CDR1 and CDR2: SGHTA and FQGNSA. DNA for the CDR3: TGTGCCAGCAGCCCCTCCGAGGGATCCTATGGCTACACCTTC. Translated: CASSPSEGSYGYTF.

The chain links TRBV9 to TRBJ2-7; D might be TRBD2 (7 bases). V was pared by 3 bases and J by 2 bases, with 15 bases between. Germline assignment: CDR1 SGDLS and CDR2 YYNGEE. The CDR3 consists of 15 residues. CDR3 DNA sequence: TGTGCCAGCAGCGCTCAGGGAGGGGGGACCTACGAGCAGTACTTC. Translated, it gives CASSAQGGGTYEQYF.

The CDR3 nucleotides read TGTGCCAGCAGTCCCCCTGGGATCCAGTACTTC. Protein product: CASSPPGIQYF. The V gene is TRBV28, the J gene TRBJ2-5; D gene ambiguous. The CDR3 is made up of 11 amino acids. CDR1 and CDR2 (germline): MDHEN, SYDVKM. Trimming shortened V by 5 bases and J by 10 bases, and 11 bases separated the two germline ends.

V usage is TRBV28 and J usage is TRBJ1-1, with D perhaps matching TRBD1 (6 bases). V lost 5 bases to trimming and J lost 5 bases, with 12 bases between them. CDR3 length: 13 amino acids. Germline V gives CDR1 MDHEN, CDR2 SYDVKM. The CDR3 DNA is TGTGCCAGCAGTGAGAGGGGGAGGACTGAAGCTTTCTTT. Protein: CASSERGRTEAFF.